The 32 T cell receptor beta chains in this list originate from one sample, sequenced in a study of T cells after yellow fever vaccination. TCRdb reprocessed the 5' RACE reads via MiXCR and lists one record per CDR3 protein. The sample holds 310,000 or so distinct CDR3 sequences, about 6.9% seen once. The sequencing here drew on PBMCs, taken roughly 46 days after the first yellow fever vaccination. The receptors derive from a young man who received the YFV17D yellow fever vaccine.

The chain is built from TRBV29-1 and TRBJ2-3, with D hard to call. This CDR3 is built from 13 residues. Germline loops: CDR1 SQVTM, CDR2 ANQGSEA. The germline V and J ends were trimmed by 5 bases and 5 bases, with 14 bases remaining between them. The CDR3 nucleotides read TGCAGCGTTCGGGTCAGTTCGAAAGATACGCAGTATTTT. Encoded protein: CSVRVSSKDTQYF.

The rearrangement uses TRBV27 and TRBJ2-3; TRBD2 matches at 8 bases. V lost 3 bases to trimming and J lost 0 bases; unmatched junction nucleotides: 11. The CDR3 totals 18 residues. The germline CDR1 and CDR2 sequences are MNHEY and SMNVEV (reference sequence). The CDR3 coding sequence is TGTGCCAGCAGTTTTAGGAGCGGGGGACCATCTAGCACAGATACGCAGTATTTT. Protein sequence: CASSFRSGGPSSTDTQYF.

The chain uses TRBV6-5 and TRBJ2-1; D is ambiguous. There are 14 residues in the CDR3. Trimming left V 6 bases short and J 3 bases short, with 12 bases between. Germline assignment: CDR1 MNHEY and CDR2 SVGAGI. The CDR3 DNA follows: TGTGCCAGCAGCTACCGACACGTCTACAATGAGCAGTTCTTC. This sequence encodes CASSYRHVYNEQFF.

This chain uses TRBV5-1 with TRBJ2-3; 10 nucleotides align to TRBD2. The CDR3 contains 17 residues. Germline V gene data show CDR1 as SGHRS and CDR2 as YFSETQ. After removal of 0 bases from V and 1 base from J, the junction contained 5 bases not matched to a gene. The CDR3 DNA follows: TGCGCCAGCAGCTTGGCCCGGCTAGCGGGAGGCACAGATACGCAGTATTTT. Its translation is CASSLARLAGGTDTQYF.

This clonotype was detected only a few times. The V gene is TRBV7-9, the J gene TRBJ1-2; the D gene is possibly TRBD1 (6 bases). The CDR3 length is 13 residues. The germline V gene encodes CDR1 SEHNR and CDR2 FQNEAQ (reference sequence). V dropped 5 bases and J dropped 4 bases, with 11 bases sitting between them. CDR3 bases: TGTGCCAGCAGCCCCCTGGGGGCCTATGGCTACACCTTC. It translates to CASSPLGAYGYTF. The whole variable domain, filled in from reference TRBV7-9 and TRBJ1-2, reads DTGVSQNPRHKITKRGQNVTFRCDPISEHNRLYWYRQTLGQGPEFLTYFQNEAQLEKSRLLSDRFSAERPKGSFSTLEIQRTEQGDSAMYLCASSPLGAYGYTFGSGTRLTVV.

A few counts support this clonotype. V is TRBV4-1 and J is TRBJ2-1, with D uncertain. The germline CDR1 and CDR2 sequences are MGHRA and YSYEKL. Deletions cut 0 bases from V and 3 bases from J, with 12 bases between. The CDR3 covers 16 residues. CDR3 in amino acids: CASSQERAISYNEQFF. In DNA, the CDR3 is TGCGCCAGCAGCCAAGAACGTGCCATCAGCTACAATGAGCAGTTCTTC.

This clonotype was recorded many times. The chain employs TRBV5-1 and TRBJ2-6; D tentatively fits TRBD1 or TRBD2 (6 bases each). V gave up 4 bases and J gave up 2 bases, with 19 bases separating them. The CDR3 is made up of 18 amino acids. The germline V gene has CDR1 SGHRS and CDR2 YFSETQ. The CDR3 coding sequence is TGCGCCAGCAGCCTCCTCGGCGGAGGGGGGACTGGGGCCAACGTCCTGACTTTC. Encoded protein: CASSLLGGGGTGANVLTF.

This clonotype has at least ten counts. The chain recombines TRBV11-2 with TRBJ1-6; the match to TRBD1 covers 8 bases. With 3 bases clipped from V and 0 bases from J, the junction kept 7 bases outside the gene matches. CDR1 is SGHAT, CDR2 FQNNGV, per germline. This CDR3 has 18 amino acids. The CDR3 loop is CASSFQTGVSSYNSPLHF. The CDR3 nucleotides are TGTGCCAGCAGCTTTCAGACAGGGGTCAGCTCCTATAATTCACCCCTCCACTTT.

This chain links TRBV7-9 with TRBJ2-5, with D perhaps being TRBD1 or TRBD2 (5 bases each). The germline CDR1 and CDR2 sequences are SEHNR and FQNEAQ (reference sequence). The CDR3 consists of 12 residues. The V end lost 10 bases, the J end lost 4 bases, and 13 bases lay between the germline ends. In DNA form, the CDR3 reads TGTGCCACCCAAGCTGGGGGAGAGACCCAGTACTTC. This encodes CATQAGGETQYF.

The rearrangement links TRBV27 to TRBJ2-1; the D is unclear. This CDR3 region has 13 residues. V gave up 3 bases and J gave up 9 bases, with 12 bases separating them. Looked up from germline, CDR1 is MNHEY and CDR2 is SMNVEV (reference sequence). This CDR3 reads CASSFTFSIEQFF. CDR3 DNA sequence: TGTGCCAGCAGTTTCACCTTCAGCATTGAGCAGTTCTTC.

This clonotype was observed a few times. The chain links TRBV19 to TRBJ1-4; possible D gene TRBD1, 5 bases. The CDR3 runs to 14 residues. Trimming took off 7 bases at V and 0 bases at J, with 9 bases between the two ends. Germline loops: CDR1 LNHDA, CDR2 SQIVND (reference sequence). CDR3 amino acids: CASTDSATNEKLFF. The CDR3 coding sequence is TGTGCCAGTACCGACAGTGCAACTAATGAAAAACTGTTTTTT. Together with reference TRBV19 and TRBJ1-4, the CDR3 gives the full variable domain: DGGITQSPKYLFRKEGQNVTLSCEQNLNHDAMYWYRQDPGQGLRLIYYSQIVNDFQKGDIAEGYSVSREKKESFPLTVTSAQKNPTAFYLCASTDSATNEKLFFGSGTQLSVL.

This sequence joins TRBV30 and TRBJ2-5; D is ambiguous. V was pared by 3 bases and J by 13 bases, with 15 bases between. CDR1 is GTSNPN, CDR2 SVGIG, per germline (reference sequence). This CDR3 has 11 amino acids. The CDR3 here is CAWSTTQILYF. CDR3 bases: TGTGCCTGGAGCACGACCCAGATTCTGTACTTC.

This rearrangement joins TRBV5-1 to TRBJ2-3, with 14 bases that match TRBD2. V lost 0 bases, J lost 4 bases, and 10 bases stayed unmatched. Germline V gene lookup returns CDR1 SGHRS and CDR2 YFSETQ. CDR3 length: 19 residues. The CDR3 DNA reads TGCGCCAGCAGCTTGGGACTGACTAGCGGGGGGGCCCGGTCAGATACGCAGTATTTT. Its protein is CASSLGLTSGGARSDTQYF. Full variable domain (missing parts from reference TRBV5-1 and TRBJ2-3): KAGVTQTPRYLIKTRGQQVTLSCSPISGHRSVSWYQQTPGQGLQFLFEYFSETQRNKGNFPGRFSGRQFSNSRSEMNVSTLELGDSALYLCASSLGLTSGGARSDTQYFGPGTRLTVL.

This CDR3 reads CASSLALAGGAYNEQFF. CDR3 sequence (DNA): TGTGCCAGCAGCTTAGCACTAGCGGGGGGTGCCTACAATGAGCAGTTCTTC. The rearrangement uses TRBV7-8 and TRBJ2-1; 12 positions match TRBD2. The CDR3 runs 17 residues. V gave up 0 bases and J gave up 2 bases; unmatched junction bases: 2. Looked up from germline, CDR1 is SGHVS and CDR2 is FQNEAQ.

The V and J genes are TRBV7-2 and TRBJ2-5; perhaps TRBD1 as D (6 bases). This CDR3 comprises 16 residues. Germline V CDR1 and CDR2: SGHTA, FQGNSA. Trimming left V 0 bases short and J 3 bases short, with 14 bases between. The CDR3 bases are TGTGCCAGCAGCTTAGCGCCTCGGGCAGGGGAAGAGACCCAGTACTTC. Amino acids: CASSLAPRAGEETQYF. Based on the CDR3 plus reference TRBV7-2 and TRBJ2-5, the full variable domain is GAGVSQSPSNKVTEKGKDVELRCDPISGHTALYWYRQSLGQGLEFLIYFQGNSAPDKSGLPSDRFSAERTGGSVSTLTIQRTQQEDSAVYLCASSLAPRAGEETQYFGPGTRLLVL.

This clonotype has a handful of counts. This rearrangement joins TRBV6-5 to TRBJ2-1, with a possible D match to TRBD2 (6 bases). The CDR3 is 15 residues long. CDR1 is MNHEY and CDR2 is SVGAGI in the germline V gene. V lost 4 bases and J lost 6, with 16 bases in between. CDR3: CASSWDFSPGNEQFF. In nucleotides, the CDR3 is TGTGCCAGCAGTTGGGACTTTTCTCCGGGCAATGAGCAGTTCTTC.

This clonotype was detected a few times. The CDR3 loop reads CASSGRGTNTEAFF. The DNA for the CDR3 is TGTGCCAGCAGCGGCAGGGGGACGAACACTGAAGCTTTCTTT. The chain uses TRBV6-1 and TRBJ1-1, with 7 bases fitting TRBD1. This CDR3 comprises 14 residues. V lost 6 bases to trimming and J lost 1 base; unmatched junction nucleotides: 5. Looked up from germline, CDR1 is MNHNS and CDR2 is SASEGT.

In this sample, this clonotype turned up a few times. The J gene is TRBJ2-7, the V gene TRBV7-2, with 10 positions matching TRBD2. Germline CDR1 is SGHTA and CDR2 is FQGNSA. With V trimmed by 6 bases and J by 4 bases, 9 bases remained unmatched. The CDR3 has 15 residues. The CDR3 sequence is CASRALAGPLYEQYF. CDR3 sequence (DNA): TGTGCCAGCAGGGCACTAGCGGGGCCTTTATACGAGCAGTACTTC.

This clonotype came up a few times. The J gene is TRBJ1-2, the V gene TRBV30; the match to TRBD1 covers 7 bases. The germline V gene encodes CDR1 GTSNPN and CDR2 SVGIG (reference sequence). With 5 bases clipped from V and 14 bases from J, the junction kept 14 bases outside the gene matches. The CDR3 is 12 residues long. The CDR3 DNA is TGTGCCTGGGCTGCCCAGGGGGTTTATTCTACCTTC. The encoded protein is CAWAAQGVYSTF.

Regarding this clonotype: One end of the junction is discordant with germline, which a read error may explain. The gene calls are TRBV4-2 and TRBJ2-1; no reliable D call. This CDR3 has 14 amino acids. Germline CDR1 and CDR2: LGHNA and YNFKEQ. In nucleotides, the CDR3 is TGTGCCAGCAGCCAGGCGGCATGGGTCAATGAGCGGTTCTTC. The encoded protein is CASSQAAWVNERFF.

Of note for this clonotype: This may be a read error: a much more frequent sequence differs by one nucleotide. V gene TRBV6-5 combines with J gene TRBJ2-3, with D unclear. This CDR3 has 14 residues. From germline, CDR1 is MNHEY and CDR2 SVGAGI. CDR3 protein: CAISYSDFTDTQYF. The CDR3 bases are TGTGCCATCAGTTACTCCGATTTCACAGATACGCAGTATTTT.

This clonotype was seen a few times. This sequence joins TRBV20-1 and TRBJ2-4; TRBD1 matches 12 bases. V lost 8 bases, J lost 3 bases, and 11 bases stayed unmatched. The CDR3 contains 16 residues. Germline CDR1 is DFQATT and CDR2 is SNEGSKA (reference sequence). For the CDR3, the DNA is TGCAGTTCCAGGGGGACAGGGGGCGAGGGCAAAAACATTCAGTACTTC. Protein: CSSRGTGGEGKNIQYF.

This clonotype came up a few times. The chain employs TRBV20-1 and TRBJ1-2; D gene unclear. Germline CDR1 and CDR2: DFQATT and SNEGSKA (reference sequence). The CDR3 contains 15 residues. V gave up 6 bases and J gave up 3 bases, with 20 bases separating them. This chain's CDR3 is CSAGTDEPQDYGYTF. The CDR3 bases are TGCAGTGCCGGTACAGACGAACCTCAGGACTATGGCTACACCTTC.

This clonotype was counted a few times. The rearrangement joins TRBV20-1 to TRBJ1-1; D is uncertain. CDR1 DFQATT and CDR2 SNEGSKA come from the germline V gene (reference sequence). The CDR3 contains 12 residues. V lost 2 bases and J 0 bases, leaving 4 bases between the germline ends. CDR3 DNA sequence: TGCAGTGCTAGACTGATGAACACTGAAGCTTTCTTT. Translating it yields CSARLMNTEAFF.

This clonotype was seen a few times. The chain couples TRBV30 to TRBJ1-3; the D gene is possibly TRBD1 (6 bases). V was cut by 1 base and J by 4 bases, with 11 bases left in between. The CDR3 contains 14 residues. Germline CDR1 GTSNPN, CDR2 SVGIG (reference sequence). The CDR3 bases are TGTGCCTGGAGTGGAGCAGGGGCGGGAAACACCATATATTTT. Translated, it gives CAWSGAGAGNTIYF.

The chain is built from TRBV5-1 and TRBJ2-3; 14 nucleotides align to TRBD2. The CDR3 has 18 residues. CDR1 SGHRS and CDR2 YFSETQ come from the germline V gene. V dropped 0 bases and J dropped 5; count of bases not matched to a gene: 8. As DNA, the CDR3 is TGCGCCAGCAGCTTGGCCCGACTAGCGGGGGGGCAATTAGATACGCAGTATTTT. Translation: CASSLARLAGGQLDTQYF.

This clonotype was seen a handful of times. This chain links TRBV11-2 with TRBJ2-5; the D is unclear. Per germline, CDR1 SGHAT and CDR2 FQNNGV. The CDR3 consists of 13 residues. V was clipped by 8 bases and J by 4 bases, with 14 bases between them. CDR3 loop: CASVGGSIETQYF. CDR3 DNA sequence: TGTGCCAGCGTAGGTGGGTCCATAGAGACCCAGTACTTC.

This sequence joins TRBV6-5 and TRBJ2-3; 11 bases are a match to TRBD2. The CDR3 is made up of 16 amino acids. V gave up 4 bases and J gave up 4 bases; unmatched junction bases: 7. Per germline, CDR1 MNHEY and CDR2 SVGAGI. Here the CDR3 reads CASSWELAGDADTQYF. CDR3 DNA sequence: TGTGCCAGCAGTTGGGAACTAGCGGGGGATGCAGATACGCAGTATTTT.

Here the CDR3 DNA reads TGTGCCAGCAGGCGAACCACAGATACGCAGTATTTT. Translated: CASRRTTDTQYF. This chain links TRBV6-2 or TRBV6-3 with TRBJ2-3; D is unresolved. CDR1 and CDR2 (germline): MNHEY, SVGEGT. The CDR3 extends over 12 amino acids. The V end was cut by 6 bases, the J end by 2 bases, with 6 bases between.

The gene calls are TRBV7-9 and TRBJ2-3; a possible D gene is TRBD2 (5 bases). V was clipped by 6 bases and J by 2 bases, with 9 bases between them. CDR1 and CDR2 from the germline V gene are SEHNR and FQNEAQ (reference sequence). The CDR3 runs to 13 residues. The DNA of the CDR3 is TGTGCCAGCAGAGCGGAGGACACAGATACGCAGTATTTT. Its translation is CASRAEDTDTQYF.

This clonotype occurred a few times. DNA for the CDR3: TGCGCCAGCAGCCTTGAGGACCAGGCGGCCATTCAGTACTTC. Translation: CASSLEDQAAIQYF. This chain uses TRBV5-1 with TRBJ2-4; no firm D call. The CDR3 is made up of 14 amino acids. Per germline, CDR1 SGHRS and CDR2 YFSETQ. V was trimmed by 4 bases and J by 9 bases, leaving 17 bases between them.

The V call is TRBV6-1, the J call TRBJ1-4, with a weak D call TRBD1 (6 bases). From germline, CDR1 is MNHNS and CDR2 SASEGT. Trimming removed 5 bases from V and 7 bases from J, with 14 bases in between. The CDR3 has 14 residues. The CDR3 DNA follows: TGTGCCAGCAGTATAACAGGGACCGCTGAAAAACTGTTTTTT. Translation gives CASSITGTAEKLFF.